This T cell receptor (beta chain) appears in the sequencing data of a study of CD8 T cells in Susac syndrome. Study-level information: Eight of the sequenced Susac syndrome patients were in remission, and 5 or 6 had active disease.

Random hexamers were used to reverse transcribe the RNA input (about 0.5 to 1 ug). The CDR3 of TCR beta was amplified by immunoSEQ multiplex PCR across 54 Vbeta and 13 Jbeta. Each CDR3 protein is one row after TCRdb ran MiXCR on the immunoSEQ multiplex PCR reads. Of some 200,000 distinct CDR3 sequences listed, more than 90% are singletons. This clonotype is a singleton in its sample. Looked up from germline, CDR1 is SGDLS and CDR2 is YYNGEE. This CDR3 is built from 16 residues. The junction had 9 bases not matched to a gene; V was cut back by 2 bases and J by 9 bases. Source material: CD4+ T cells from PBMCs. This rearrangement joins TRBV9 to TRBJ2-1; 12 nucleotides match TRBD2. The TCR comes from a human donor with Susac syndrome. The CDR3: CASSVLAGGQGSEQFF. For the CDR3, the DNA is TGTGCCAGCAGCGTCCTAGCGGGGGGGCAGGGGAGTGAGCAGTTCTTC.